This passage covers 14 T cell receptor beta chains from one sample sequenced in a study of cytomegalovirus exposure and HLA in healthy donors. Profiled with immunoSEQ multiplex PCR; TCRdb holds only in-frame clones, not every one. The sample carries 75,000 to 90,000 clones, about 95% recorded once. The sequenced material came from PBMCs. The receptors come from a man between 18 and 29 years old in good health and CMV-seropositive.

V and J are TRBV19 and TRBJ2-2; D remains unclear. Trimming took off 3 bases at V and 4 bases at J, with 6 bases between the two ends. CDR1 and CDR2 (germline): LNHDA, SQIVND (reference sequence). This CDR3 comprises 13 residues. This chain's CDR3 is CASSIASTGELFF. CDR3 coding DNA: TGTGCCAGTAGTATTGCCAGCACCGGGGAGCTGTTTTTT.

The genes are TRBV7-2 and TRBJ2-1; TRBD2 matches 10 bases. There are 16 residues in the CDR3. Germline values: CDR1 SGHTA, CDR2 FQGNSA. Germline trimming cut 1 base from V and 7 bases from J; bases unmatched to any gene: 7. CDR3 residues: CASSLDSSGSQNEQFF. The CDR3 nucleotides read TGTGCCAGCAGCTTAGATTCTAGCGGGAGTCAAAATGAGCAGTTCTTC. Looking up the rest from reference TRBV7-2 and TRBJ2-1 gives the full variable domain: GAGVSQSPSNKVTEKGKDVELRCDPISGHTALYWYRQSLGQGLEFLIYFQGNSAPDKSGLPSDRFSAERTGGSVSTLTIQRTQQEDSAVYLCASSLDSSGSQNEQFFGPGTRLTVL.

The chain has TRBV4-1 and TRBJ2-3, with 9 bases fitting TRBD2. The germline V gene has CDR1 MGHRA and CDR2 YSYEKL. The CDR3 is made up of 16 amino acids. Germline trimming cut 6 bases from V and 5 bases from J; bases unmatched to any gene: 12. The CDR3 loop is CASSPRGGRALDTQYF. The CDR3 DNA is TGCGCCAGCAGTCCTAGGGGCGGGAGGGCCCTAGATACGCAGTATTTT.

Here the CDR3 DNA reads TGCGCCAGCAGCTCGGGACAGCTGAACACTGAAGCTTTCTTT. Translating it yields CASSSGQLNTEAFF. The V gene is TRBV5-1, the J gene TRBJ1-1, with TRBD1 matching over 7 bases. Germline V gives CDR1 SGHRS, CDR2 YFSETQ. J gave up 0 bases and V 3 bases, and 2 bases lay outside the gene matches. The CDR3 covers 14 residues.

The chain carries TRBV6-6 and TRBJ2-7; 7 nucleotides line up with TRBD2. The junction had 7 bases not matched to a gene; V was cut back by 6 bases and J by 5 bases. Germline lookup yields CDR1 MNHNY and CDR2 SVGAGI (reference sequence). This CDR3 has 13 residues. CDR3 DNA: TGTGCCAGCAGCCCGACCGGGACTAACGAGCAGTACTTC. Protein product: CASSPTGTNEQYF.

The chain has TRBV10-1 and TRBJ2-3; possible D gene TRBD2, 6 bases. V lost 6 bases, J lost 1 base, and 17 bases lay in between. There are 16 residues in the CDR3. Germline CDR1 WNHNN, CDR2 SYGVQD (reference sequence). The CDR3 protein is CASRPPSAPGTDTQYF. The CDR3 coding sequence is TGCGCCAGCAGGCCTCCTAGCGCCCCGGGCACAGATACGCAGTATTTT.

The V gene is TRBV29-1, the J gene TRBJ1-1, with D tentatively TRBD1 (6 bases). Germline CDR1 is SQVTM and CDR2 is ANQGSEA. The CDR3 has 12 amino acids. Deletions cut 5 bases from V and 6 bases from J, with 13 bases between. The CDR3 sequence: CSVLRGSAEAFF. The CDR3 DNA follows: TGCAGCGTTTTGAGGGGGTCGGCTGAAGCTTTCTTT.

The chain has TRBV6-5 and TRBJ1-2; a weak D match, TRBD1 (6 bases). CDR1 is MNHEY and CDR2 is SVGAGI in the germline V gene. Deletions cut 2 bases from V and 8 bases from J, with 15 bases between. The CDR3 is 14 residues long. The CDR3 DNA reads as TGTGCCAGCAGTTACGCGGGCCCGACAGGAGGCTACACCTTC. Its translation: CASSYAGPTGGYTF.

The CDR3 sequence: CASSVDSGRGVWTGELFF. For the CDR3, the DNA is TGTGCCAGCAGCGTCGATAGCGGGAGGGGGGTGTGGACCGGGGAGCTGTTTTTT. This sequence joins TRBV9 and TRBJ2-2, with 11 bases that match TRBD2. The V gene end was trimmed by 2 bases and the J gene end by 5 bases; junction bases not matched to a gene: 11. From germline, CDR1 is SGDLS and CDR2 YYNGEE. CDR3 length: 18 amino acids.

This clone was recorded once. The genes are TRBV4-1 and TRBJ2-6; 7 bases line up with TRBD1. Germline V CDR1 and CDR2: MGHRA, YSYEKL. The CDR3 contains 17 residues. V lost 0 bases and J lost 0; bases outside the gene matches: 2. CDR3 loop: CASSQDRGNSGANVLTF. DNA of the CDR3: TGCGCCAGCAGCCAAGACAGGGGGAACTCTGGGGCCAACGTCCTGACTTTC.

This chain connects TRBV10-3 to TRBJ1-2, with TRBD1 identical over 7 bases. This CDR3 comprises 15 residues. CDR1 and CDR2 (germline): ENHRY, SYGVKD. Losses at the gene ends were 6 bases for V and 0 bases for J; bases not matched to a gene: 7. Here the CDR3 DNA reads TGTGCCATCAGCGGGACAGTAACTACTAACTATGGCTACACCTTC. It encodes CAISGTVTTNYGYTF.

This chain links TRBV7-6 with TRBJ2-2; the match to TRBD2 covers 10 bases. The CDR3 length is 17 residues. Per the germline V gene, CDR1 is SGHVS and CDR2 is FNYEAQ. Losses at the gene ends were 1 base for V and 4 bases for J; bases not matched to a gene: 6. The CDR3 nucleotides read TGTGCCAGCAGCTTAGACGAGCGGGAGGGCATCACCGGGGAGCTGTTTTTT. As protein: CASSLDEREGITGELFF.

The chain has TRBV19 and TRBJ2-7; D remains ambiguous. Trimming left V 6 bases short and J 6 bases short, with 21 bases between. Germline V CDR1 and CDR2: LNHDA, SQIVND (reference sequence). The CDR3 is 15 amino acids. The CDR3 nucleotides are TGTGCCAGTAGCCGCCGTCTGGGTCCAGGTCGCGAGCAGTACTTC. Translated: CASSRRLGPGREQYF.

This chain connects TRBV27 to TRBJ2-7; 7 bases are a match to TRBD1. V was clipped by 3 bases and J by 5 bases; unmatched bases: 7. This CDR3 region has 14 residues. The V gene's germline CDR1 is MNHEY and CDR2 SMNVEV (reference sequence). CDR3: CASSLTGYVHEQYF. The CDR3 DNA follows: TGTGCCAGCAGTTTGACAGGGTATGTCCACGAGCAGTACTTC.